This T cell receptor beta chain was documented in a study of cytomegalovirus exposure and HLA in healthy donors. Study in general: A subsequent analysis stated that the 100 to 150 validation repertoires were run on the same platform as the roughly 670 first-cohort repertoires. Study-wide points: Cytomegalovirus association was listed for about 150 TCR beta chains. It was reportedly the case that the classifier diagnosed cytomegalovirus status with high specificity and sensitivity.

The donors were in the approximately 120-subject validation cohort, distinct from the 666-subject first cohort. The protocol was immunoSEQ multiplex PCR, while the TCRdb copy is restricted to in-frame clones and leaves out a portion. The sample shows 110,000 to 150,000 clones, about 83% of them seen only once. A word on this clone: What it binds is not known.

This receptor was taken from a woman aged 30 to 39 in good health and CMV-seronegative. Sequencing was done on a sample of PBMCs.

The CDR3 protein is CASSRQGARLDEQFF. The CDR3 coding sequence is TGTGCCAGCAGTCGACAGGGGGCTAGGTTGGATGAGCAGTTCTTC. The chain joins TRBV6-5 to TRBJ2-1; 10 bases are a match to TRBD1. Germline CDR1 reads MNHEY; CDR2 reads SVGAGI. V shed 5 bases, J shed 8 bases, and the junction held 9 bases outside the gene matches. This CDR3 is built from 15 residues.